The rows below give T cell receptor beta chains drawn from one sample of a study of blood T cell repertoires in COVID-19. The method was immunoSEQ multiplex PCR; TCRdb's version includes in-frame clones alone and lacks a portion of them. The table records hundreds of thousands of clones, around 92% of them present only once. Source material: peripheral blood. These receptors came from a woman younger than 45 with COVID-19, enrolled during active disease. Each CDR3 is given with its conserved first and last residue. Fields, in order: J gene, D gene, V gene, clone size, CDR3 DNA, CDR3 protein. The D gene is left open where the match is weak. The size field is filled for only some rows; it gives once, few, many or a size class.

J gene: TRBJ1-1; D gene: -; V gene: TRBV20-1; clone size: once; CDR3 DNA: TGCAGTGCTCAAGGACCTACTAGGGCTTTCTTT; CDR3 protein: CSAQGPTRAFF
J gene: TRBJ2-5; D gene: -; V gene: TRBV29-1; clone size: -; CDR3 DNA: TGCAGCGTAAAATCCGACAGTCAAGGGACCCAGTACTTC; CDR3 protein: CSVKSDSQGTQYF
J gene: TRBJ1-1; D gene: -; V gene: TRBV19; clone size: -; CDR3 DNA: TGTGCCAGTAGTTTCAACAGGCGGCCCAACACTGAAGCTTTCTTT; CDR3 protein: CASSFNRRPNTEAFF
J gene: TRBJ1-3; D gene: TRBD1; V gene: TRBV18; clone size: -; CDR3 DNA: TGTGCCAGCTCAGACAGGGGAAGCTCTGGAAACACCATATATTTT; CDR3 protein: CASSDRGSSGNTIYF
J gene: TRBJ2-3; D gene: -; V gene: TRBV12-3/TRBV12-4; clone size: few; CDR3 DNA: TGTGCCAGCAGTTTTTCAGCAGATACGCAGTATTTT; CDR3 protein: CASSFSADTQYF
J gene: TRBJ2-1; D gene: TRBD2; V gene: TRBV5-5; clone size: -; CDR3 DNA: TGTGCCAGCAGCTTGTTGGCTAGCGGGGGGGCGAGCAATGAGCAGTTCTTC; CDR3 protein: CASSLLASGGASNEQFF
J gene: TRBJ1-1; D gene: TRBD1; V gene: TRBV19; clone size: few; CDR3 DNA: TGTGCCAGTAGTCCGACAGGACAGGGGGCTACTGAAGCTTTCTTT; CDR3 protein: CASSPTGQGATEAFF
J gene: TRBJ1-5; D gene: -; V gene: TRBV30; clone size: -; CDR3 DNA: TGTGCCTGGAGCCCCCGAGGAAGGGGGTCTCAGCCCCAGCATTTT; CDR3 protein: CAWSPRGRGSQPQHF
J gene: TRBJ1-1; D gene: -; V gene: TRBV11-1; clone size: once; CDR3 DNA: TGTGCCAGCAGCTTAGTTAGTTCGGGTCGCACTGAAGCTTTCTTT; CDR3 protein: CASSLVSSGRTEAFF
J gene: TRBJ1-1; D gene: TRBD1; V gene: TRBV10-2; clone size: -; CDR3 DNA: TGCGCCAGCAGCTTCCCGGGACAGGGGAGGGGCGCTGAAGCTTTCTTT; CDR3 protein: CASSFPGQGRGAEAFF
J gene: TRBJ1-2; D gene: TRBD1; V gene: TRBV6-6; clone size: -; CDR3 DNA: TGTGCCAGCAGCGGACAGGGCGGTGGCTACACCTTC; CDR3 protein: CASSGQGGGYTF
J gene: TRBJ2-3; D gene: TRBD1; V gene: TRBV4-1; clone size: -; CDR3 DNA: TGCGCCAGCAGCACCCGGGACAGGGCTACAGATACGCAGTATTTT; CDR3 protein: CASSTRDRATDTQYF
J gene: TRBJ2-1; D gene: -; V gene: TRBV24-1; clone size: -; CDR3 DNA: TGTGCCACCAGTGGAATGGACAGTCTCAGCTCCTACAATGAGCAGTTCTTC; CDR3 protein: CATSGMDSLSSYNEQFF
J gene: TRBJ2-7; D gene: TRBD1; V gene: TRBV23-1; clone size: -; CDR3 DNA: TGCGCCAGCAGTCATAACCCGGGACAGGACAAATACGAGCAGTACTTC; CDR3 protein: CASSHNPGQDKYEQYF
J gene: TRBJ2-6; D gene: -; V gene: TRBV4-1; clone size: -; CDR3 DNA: TGCGCCAGCAGCCATGTGGGGACAGGGGCCAACGTCCTGACTTTC; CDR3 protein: CASSHVGTGANVLTF
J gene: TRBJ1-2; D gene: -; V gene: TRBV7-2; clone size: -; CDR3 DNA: TGTGCCAGCAGCTTAGGGGGCCGGACGAAAGGGTATGGCTACACCTTC; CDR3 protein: CASSLGGRTKGYGYTF
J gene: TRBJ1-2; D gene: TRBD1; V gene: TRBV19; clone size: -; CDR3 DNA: TGTGCCAGTAGTATGGGACAGGGAAATGGCTACACCTTC; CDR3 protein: CASSMGQGNGYTF
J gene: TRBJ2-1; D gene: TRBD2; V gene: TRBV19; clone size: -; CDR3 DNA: TGTGCCAGTAGTATTGGGAGCGGGGGGTACAATGAGCAGTTCTTC; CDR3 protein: CASSIGSGGYNEQFF
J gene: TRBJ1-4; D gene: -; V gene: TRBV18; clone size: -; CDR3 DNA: TGTGCCAGCTCCCCCGACAGCACTTATAATGAAAAACTGTTTTTT; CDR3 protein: CASSPDSTYNEKLFF
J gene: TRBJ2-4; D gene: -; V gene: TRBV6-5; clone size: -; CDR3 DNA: TGTGCCAGCAGCCCCCTACAGGGCCTTGAAAACATTCAGTACTTC; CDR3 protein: CASSPLQGLENIQYF
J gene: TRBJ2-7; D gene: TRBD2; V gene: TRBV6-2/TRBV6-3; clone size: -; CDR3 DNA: TGTGCCAGCAGTTACGGTCATCTAGCGGGTTACGAGCAGTACTTC; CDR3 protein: CASSYGHLAGYEQYF
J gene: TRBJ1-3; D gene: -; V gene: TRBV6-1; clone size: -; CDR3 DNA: TGTGCCAGCAGTGACCCGGACAGCCTCTCTGGAAACACCATATATTTT; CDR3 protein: CASSDPDSLSGNTIYF
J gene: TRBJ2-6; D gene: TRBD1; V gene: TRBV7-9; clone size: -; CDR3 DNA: TGTGCCAGCAGCTCTATAACCGGGACAGGCCTGGCCAACGTCCTGACTTTC; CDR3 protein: CASSSITGTGLANVLTF
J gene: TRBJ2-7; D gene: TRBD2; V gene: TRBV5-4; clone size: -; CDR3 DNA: TGTGCCAGCAGTTGGACTAGCGGGGGATTGGACGAGCAGTACTTC; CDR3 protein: CASSWTSGGLDEQYF
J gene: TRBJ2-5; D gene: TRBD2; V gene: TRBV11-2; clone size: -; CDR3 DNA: TGTGCCAGCACCACGACGGGGGGACGTCAAGAGACCCAGTACTTC; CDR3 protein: CASTTTGGRQETQYF
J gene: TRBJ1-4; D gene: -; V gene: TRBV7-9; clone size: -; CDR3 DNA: TGTGCCAGCAGCTTAGGAGTGGGGGGGATTGAAAAACTGTTTTTT; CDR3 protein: CASSLGVGGIEKLFF
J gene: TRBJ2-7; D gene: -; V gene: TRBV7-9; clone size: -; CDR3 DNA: TGTGCCAGCAGCTTCGGCCGTGGAGGGTCCCTTCCCTACGAGCAGTACTTC; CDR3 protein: CASSFGRGGSLPYEQYF
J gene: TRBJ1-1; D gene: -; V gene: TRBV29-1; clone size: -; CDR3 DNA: TGCAGCGGGCGGATTATGAACACTGAAGCTTTCTTT; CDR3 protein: CSGRIMNTEAFF
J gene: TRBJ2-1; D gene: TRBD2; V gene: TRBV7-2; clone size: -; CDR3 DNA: TGTGCCAGCAGCTTAATGAGCGGGGGGTACAATGAGCAGTTCTTC; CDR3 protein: CASSLMSGGYNEQFF
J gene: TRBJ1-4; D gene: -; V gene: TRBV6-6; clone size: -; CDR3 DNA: TGTGCCAGCAGTTACCAGGGATTTCGGGAAAAACTGTTTTTT; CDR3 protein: CASSYQGFREKLFF
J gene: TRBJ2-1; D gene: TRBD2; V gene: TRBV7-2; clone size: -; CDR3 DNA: TGTGCCAGCAGCCATGTGGCTAGCGGTCCTCCCAGCTCCTACAATGAGCAGTTCTTC; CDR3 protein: CASSHVASGPPSSYNEQFF
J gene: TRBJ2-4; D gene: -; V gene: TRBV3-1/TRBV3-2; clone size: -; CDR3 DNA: TGTGCCAGCAGCCATTATTTGGGGCGAAACATTCAGTACTTC; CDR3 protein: CASSHYLGRNIQYF
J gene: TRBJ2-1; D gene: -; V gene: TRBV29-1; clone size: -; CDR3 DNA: TGCAGCGTCCACATCTATGAGCAGTTCTTC; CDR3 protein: CSVHIYEQFF
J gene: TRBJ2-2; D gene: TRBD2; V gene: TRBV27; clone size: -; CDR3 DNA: TGTGCCAGCAGTTTCGATATAGCGGGGGGCCCGAACACCGGGGAGCTGTTTTTT; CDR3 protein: CASSFDIAGGPNTGELFF
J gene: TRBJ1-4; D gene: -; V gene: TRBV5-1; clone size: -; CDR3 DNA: TGCGCCAGCAGCTCCGCCGGACTCCAAACTCGTGAAAAACTGTTTTTT; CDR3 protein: CASSSAGLQTREKLFF
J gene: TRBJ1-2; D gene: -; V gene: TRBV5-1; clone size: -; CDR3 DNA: TGCGCCAGCAGCTTGGCCTTAGGGGCCTATGGCTACACCTTC; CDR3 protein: CASSLALGAYGYTF
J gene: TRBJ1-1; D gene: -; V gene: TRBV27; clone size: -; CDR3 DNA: TGTGCCAGCAGTTTTGCCCGGGACACTGAAGCTTTCTTT; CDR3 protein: CASSFARDTEAFF
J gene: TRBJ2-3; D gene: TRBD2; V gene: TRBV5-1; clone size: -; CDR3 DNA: TGCGCCAGCAGTCCGGGACTAGCGGGGGTGGATACGCAGTATTTT; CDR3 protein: CASSPGLAGVDTQYF
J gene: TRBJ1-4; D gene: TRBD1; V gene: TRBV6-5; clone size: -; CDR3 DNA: TGTGCCAGCAGTTCCCCCCGGGACAGGGGTGAAAAACTGTTTTTT; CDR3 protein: CASSSPRDRGEKLFF
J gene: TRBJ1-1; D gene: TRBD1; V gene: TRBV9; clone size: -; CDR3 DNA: TGTGCCAGCAGCACCGGGACAGGGTTAGCTTTCTTT; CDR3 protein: CASSTGTGLAFF
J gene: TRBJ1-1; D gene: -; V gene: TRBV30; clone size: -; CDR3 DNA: TGTGCCTGGGCTATAACAGAGAACACTGAAGCTTTCTTT; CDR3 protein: CAWAITENTEAFF
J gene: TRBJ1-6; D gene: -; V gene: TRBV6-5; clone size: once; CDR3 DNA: TGTGCCAGCACGAGGTCGAGCTCCTATAATTCACCCCTCCACTTT; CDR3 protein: CASTRSSSYNSPLHF
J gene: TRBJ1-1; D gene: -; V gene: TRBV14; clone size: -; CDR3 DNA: TGTGCCAGCAGCCAATTCAGGGGTGGCACTGAAGCTTTCTTT; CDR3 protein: CASSQFRGGTEAFF
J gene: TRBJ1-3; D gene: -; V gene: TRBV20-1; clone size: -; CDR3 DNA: TGCAGTGCTAGTAGCGGGGGGTTCGGAAACACCATATATTTT; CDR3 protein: CSASSGGFGNTIYF
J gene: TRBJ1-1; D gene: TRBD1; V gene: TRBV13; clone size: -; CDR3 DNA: TGTGCCAGCACAGTTCCAGGGGGGACTGAAGCTTTCTTT; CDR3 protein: CASTVPGGTEAFF
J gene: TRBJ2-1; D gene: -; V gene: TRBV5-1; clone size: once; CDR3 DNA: TGCGCCAGCAGCTTGGATCAGGGGTGGGATGAGCAGTTCTTC; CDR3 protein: CASSLDQGWDEQFF
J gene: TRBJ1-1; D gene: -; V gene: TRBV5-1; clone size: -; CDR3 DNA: TGCGCCAGCAGCAAAGGGGGAATGAACACTGAAGCTTTCTTT; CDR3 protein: CASSKGGMNTEAFF
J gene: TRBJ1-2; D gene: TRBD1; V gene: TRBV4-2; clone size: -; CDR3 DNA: TGTGCCAGCAGGGGGACAGGGACAAACTATGGCTACACCTTC; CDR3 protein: CASRGTGTNYGYTF
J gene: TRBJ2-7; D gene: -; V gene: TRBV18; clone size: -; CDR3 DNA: TGTGCCAGCTCACAAGGTGTACAAACAGGGTTCCACGAGCAGTACTTC; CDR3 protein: CASSQGVQTGFHEQYF
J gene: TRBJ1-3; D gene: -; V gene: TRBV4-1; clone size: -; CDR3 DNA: TGCGCCAGCAGCCTGTACGGACTCTCTGGAAACACCATATATTTT; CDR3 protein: CASSLYGLSGNTIYF